The 20 T cell receptor beta chains below come from one sample, sequenced in a study of blood T cells in healthy people across ages. The second PCR ran roughly 7 to 12 cycles with a sample-barcoded 5' primer and J-beta primers. In TCRdb, the 5' RACE reads were re-called with MiXCR into one record per CDR3 protein. The sample contains fewer than 1,200,000 distinct CDR3 sequences, less than 25% of which appear only once. The sample also formed part of further work on T cells of mothers and their children.

The sequenced sample was blood. These receptors came from a girl aged 2 to 10 in good health.

The chain joins TRBV29-1 to TRBJ2-5; D is perhaps TRBD1 (6 bases). The J call may not be correct, given that the DNA end is closer to TRBJ2-7. The CDR3 consists of 13 residues. Germline V gene lookup returns CDR1 SQVTM and CDR2 ANQGSEA. The CDR3, as DNA: TGCAGCGTCAGGGGTCCCGATTCCTACGAGCAGTACTTC. It is translated as CSVRGPDSYEQYF.

The chain uses TRBV5-1 and TRBJ2-7; D is undetermined. The CDR3 runs to 14 residues. Trimming pared 0 bases from V and 4 bases from J, leaving 11 bases between. Germline V lookup: CDR1 SGHRS, CDR2 YFSETQ. The CDR3 coding sequence is TGCGCCAGCAGCTTGGATAGGGTTAGGTACGAGCAGTACTTC. Translation: CASSLDRVRYEQYF.

This clonotype occurred a few times. J is TRBJ1-4 and V is TRBV5-1; D is uncertain. The germline V gene encodes CDR1 SGHRS and CDR2 YFSETQ. This CDR3 has 14 residues. V was cut by 9 bases and J by 1 base, with 13 bases left in between. In DNA, the CDR3 is TGCGCCACCTCACAAGGAGGAACTAATGAAAAACTGTTTTTT. Protein product: CATSQGGTNEKLFF.

This clonotype has a handful of counts. The V and J genes are TRBV6-5 and TRBJ2-2; D is uncertain. Trimming took 1 base from V and 5 from J, leaving 5 bases between them. This CDR3 region has 13 residues. Germline V gives CDR1 MNHEY, CDR2 SVGAGI. The CDR3 DNA sequence: TGTGCCAGCAGTTACTTTCGGACCGGGGAGCTGTTTTTT. This codes for CASSYFRTGELFF.

The chain carries TRBV20-1 and TRBJ2-5; 8 bases fit TRBD2. The tail of the sequence fits TRBJ2-1 better, so the J call may be wrong. CDR3 length equals 16 residues. From germline, CDR1 is DFQATT and CDR2 SNEGSKA (reference sequence). The DNA for the CDR3 is TGCAGTGCTAGAGCGAATAGCGGGACGCGATTCAATGAGCAGTTCTTC. It specifies CSARANSGTRFNEQFF.

This sequence joins TRBV20-1 and TRBJ1-4, with a possible D match to TRBD1 (6 bases). The V gene's germline CDR1 is DFQATT and CDR2 SNEGSKA (reference sequence). With 3 bases removed from V and 8 bases from J, the gap between germline ends came to 7 bases. The CDR3 loop spans 11 amino acids. The CDR3 DNA follows: TGCAGTGCTAGCGGACAGGAAAAACTGTTTTTT. This translates into CSASGQEKLFF.

The chain carries TRBV14 and TRBJ2-1; D remains ambiguous. The germline CDR1 and CDR2 sequences are SGHDN and FVKESK. V was shortened by 5 bases and J by 7 bases, with 18 bases between the two germline ends. The CDR3 totals 15 residues. DNA for the CDR3: TGTGCCAGCAGCTACTTTGGCGATTTGAGGAATGAGCAGTTCTTC. It specifies CASSYFGDLRNEQFF.

The J gene is TRBJ2-7, the V gene TRBV7-2; the D gene could be TRBD1 or TRBD2 (6 bases each). The germline V gene encodes CDR1 SGHTA and CDR2 FQGNSA. The CDR3 length is 12 residues. Trimming removed 10 bases from V and 3 bases from J, with 13 bases in between. CDR3 DNA: TGTGCCACGACCGGAGGGGGCTACGAGCAGTACTTC. Its protein is CATTGGGYEQYF.

This clonotype turned up a few times. The chain uses TRBV27 and TRBJ1-4, with a possible D match to TRBD1 (5 bases). V lost 6 bases and J 3 bases, leaving 26 bases between the germline ends. This CDR3 is built from 19 residues. Germline V gene data show CDR1 as MNHEY and CDR2 as SMNVEV (reference sequence). DNA of the CDR3: TGTGCCAGCAGCTACCTTCCGGGACGTATCATACCGCCTAATGAAAAACTGTTTTTT. Translating gives CASSYLPGRIIPPNEKLFF.

The chain couples TRBV6-6 to TRBJ1-1; D not certain. The CDR3 contains 14 residues. The V gene's germline CDR1 is MNHNY and CDR2 SVGAGI (reference sequence). V gave up 4 bases and J gave up 0 bases, with 9 bases separating them. As DNA, the CDR3 is TGTGCCAGCAGTTCACGGATTTTGAACACTGAAGCTTTCTTT. It is translated as CASSSRILNTEAFF.

Details on this clonotype: The CDR3 does not end in the conserved phenylalanine or tryptophan, so this is likely a read error. This chain links TRBV6-2 or TRBV6-3 with TRBJ2-7; 14 positions agree with TRBD2. The J call is in doubt because the DNA end fits TRBJ2-5 better. The germline gives CDR1 MNHEY, CDR2 SVGEGT. CDR3 size: 17 residues. The CDR3 is CASRTSGGNLIRETQYL. For the CDR3, the DNA is TGTGCCAGTCGGACTAGCGGGGGGAATCTTATAAGGGAGACCCAGTACCTC.

This chain connects TRBV12-3 or TRBV12-4 to TRBJ2-7, with D possibly matching TRBD1 (6 bases). The CDR3 length is 14 residues. V was shortened by 10 bases and J by 0 bases, with 16 bases between the two germline ends. The CDR3 nucleotides read TGTGCCACCCAAGACAGGCGATCCTCCTACGAGCAGTACTTC. Translated: CATQDRRSSYEQYF.

This clonotype turned up a few times. This chain connects TRBV15 to TRBJ2-5, with D unclear. V was trimmed by 3 bases and J by 5 bases, leaving 16 bases between them. CDR3 length: 15 amino acids. Per germline, CDR1 LNHNV and CDR2 YYDKDF (reference sequence). The CDR3 protein is CATSRLDKIPETQYF. The DNA for the CDR3 is TGTGCCACCAGCAGGCTGGATAAGATTCCCGAGACCCAGTACTTC.

This clonotype was seen more than once but under ten times. One end of the junction fails to match germline, which may point to a read error. The chain carries TRBV7-6 and TRBJ1-4; D is unclear. CDR3 size: 11 residues. Germline values: CDR1 SGHVS, CDR2 FNYEAQ. This chain's CDR3 is CAGRLGEKLFF. CDR3 DNA sequence: TGTGCCGGCAGACTTGGTGAAAAACTGTTTTTT.

This clonotype has only a few counts. V and J are TRBV3-1 and TRBJ2-5, with TRBD1 as a possible D gene (5 bases). The V and J ends lost 6 bases and 2 bases respectively, with 10 bases between them. This CDR3 is built from 13 residues. CDR1 and CDR2 from the germline V gene are LGHDT and YNNKEL (reference sequence). The CDR3 region is CASRHRTQETQYF. CDR3 in DNA: TGTGCCAGCAGGCACCGGACACAAGAGACCCAGTACTTC.

V usage is TRBV12-3 or TRBV12-4 and J usage is TRBJ1-4; D uncertain. Trimming shortened V by 1 base and J by 16 bases, and 16 bases separated the two germline ends. The CDR3 has 13 residues. Written as DNA, the CDR3 is TGTGCCAGCAGTTTAGAGCTTGGGAGAAGGCAGTTTTTT. Translated, it gives CASSLELGRRQFF.

This clonotype was recorded a few times. The rearrangement joins TRBV7-9 to TRBJ2-7; TRBD2 matches 9 bases. Germline V lookup: CDR1 SEHNR, CDR2 FQNEAQ (reference sequence). The CDR3 is 15 residues long. With 8 bases clipped from V and 1 base from J, the junction kept 9 bases outside the gene matches. In DNA form, the CDR3 reads TGTGCCAGCTTCCCCGATACTAGCGGGTCCTACGAGCAGTACTTC. Residues: CASFPDTSGSYEQYF.

The V gene is TRBV24-1, the J gene TRBJ2-3; TRBD2 might be the D (6 bases). V was pared by 5 bases and J by 4 bases, with 12 bases between. The length of the CDR3 is 14 residues. Germline values: CDR1 KGHDR, CDR2 SFDVKD. CDR3: CATSGYLASDTQYF. For the CDR3, the DNA is TGTGCCACCAGTGGGTATCTAGCGTCAGATACGCAGTATTTT.

The sample holds many counts of this clonotype. The genes are TRBV20-1 and TRBJ2-5; D uncertain. Matching the DNA end better, TRBJ2-7 makes the J call doubtful. Germline V gene lookup returns CDR1 DFQATT and CDR2 SNEGSKA (reference sequence). This CDR3 region has 11 residues. Here the CDR3 DNA reads TGCAGTGCTAGATCCGGTTACGAGCAGTACTTC. Its translation: CSARSGYEQYF.

The CDR3 coding sequence is TGTGCCAGCAGCCAAGATTGGACGGCTGGAAAAGGAGACTATGGCTACACCTTC. This encodes CASSQDWTAGKGDYGYTF. This chain uses TRBV4-2 with TRBJ1-2; no reliable D call. CDR1 is LGHNA, CDR2 YNFKEQ, per germline. CDR3 length: 18 residues. Trimming stripped 0 bases from V and 3 bases from J, with 20 bases between.